This T cell receptor beta chain was identified in a study of blood T cell repertoires in COVID-19. Some clones are missing from TCRdb's copy, which holds only in-frame ones; the method was immunoSEQ multiplex PCR. The sample consists of 200,000 to 250,000 clones, over 75% of them appearing once. Deletions cut 0 bases from V and 3 bases from J, with 12 bases between. CDR1 is LGHDT, CDR2 YNNKEL, per germline (reference sequence). This CDR3 is built from 17 residues. This clone was counted between two and nine times. The source material was PBMCs or T cells enriched from blood (not recorded which). The sequence derives from a man aged 40-49 years who had recovered from COVID-19. The J gene is TRBJ1-6, the V gene TRBV3-1 (or the pseudogene TRBV3-2); the D gene is possibly TRBD1 (6 bases). The CDR3 spells CASSQEGRRGYNSPLHF. The CDR3 region has the DNA TGTGCCAGCAGCCAAGAGGGCCGCAGGGGCTATAATTCACCCCTCCACTTT.